These 22 T cell receptor beta chains originate from one sample sequenced in a study of blood T cell repertoires in COVID-19. Libraries were prepared by immunoSEQ multiplex PCR; TCRdb keeps only in-frame clonotypes and omits some of them. Of approximately 190,000 clones in the sample, approximately 80% were seen once. What was sequenced was peripheral blood. Every receptor here comes from a man in his 60s with acute or convalescent COVID-19.

Only a few counts were recorded for this clone. J is TRBJ2-3 and V is TRBV6-5, with D possibly matching TRBD1 (5 bases). Looked up from germline, CDR1 is MNHEY and CDR2 is SVGAGI. V gave up 7 bases and J gave up 7 bases, with 21 bases separating them. This CDR3 contains 15 residues. DNA of the CDR3: TGTGCCAGCACCCCAGGGCACGGTCTAACGTATACGCAGTATTTT. Translation: CASTPGHGLTYTQYF.

The chain couples TRBV4-3 to TRBJ2-2; D ambiguous. Germline V gene sequence: CDR1 LGHNA, CDR2 YSLEER. This CDR3 spans 14 amino acids. Trimming pared 0 bases from V and 6 bases from J, leaving 8 bases between. This chain's CDR3 is CASSQDHGAGELFF. CDR3 bases: TGCGCCAGCAGCCAAGATCATGGAGCCGGGGAGCTGTTTTTT.

The rearrangement links TRBV5-6 to TRBJ1-5; D is ambiguous. The CDR3 is 14 residues long. V was shortened by 4 bases and J by 3 bases, with 11 bases between the two germline ends. Looked up from germline, CDR1 is SGHDT and CDR2 is YYEEEE. The DNA for the CDR3 is TGTGCCAGCAGCCGTTATGAGGACAATCAGCCCCAGCATTTT. This gives the protein CASSRYEDNQPQHF.

The sample holds a few counts of this clone. The rearrangement joins TRBV9 to TRBJ1-4; the D gene is possibly TRBD1 (6 bases). The ends were cut back, 0 bases at V and 5 bases at J, with 8 bases in the middle. CDR3 length: 14 residues. The V gene's germline CDR1 is SGDLS and CDR2 YYNGEE. The CDR3 loop is CASSVGQGNEKLFF. The CDR3 nucleotides read TGTGCCAGCAGCGTAGGGCAGGGGAATGAAAAACTGTTTTTT.

This chain joins TRBV6-2 or TRBV6-3 and TRBJ1-1; no firm D call. Between the trimmed V and J ends, which lost 6 bases and 8 bases, there was a span of 13 bases. The CDR3 runs 12 residues. CDR1 and CDR2 (germline): MNHEY, SVGEGT. The CDR3 DNA sequence: TGTGCCAGCAGCCCAGCCCCGGGAGAAGCTTTCTTT. This translates into CASSPAPGEAFF.

The rearrangement links TRBV9 to TRBJ1-4; TRBD1 might be the D (6 bases). V gave up 3 bases and J gave up 4 bases, with 22 bases separating them. CDR3 length: 18 amino acids. In germline, CDR1 is SGDLS, CDR2 YYNGEE. CDR3 sequence (DNA): TGTGCCAGCAGCGCGACCGGGACACTTCCCGCTAGTAATGAAAAACTGTTTTTT. Translation: CASSATGTLPASNEKLFF. Full variable domain (outside the CDR3, taken from reference TRBV9 and TRBJ1-4): DSGVTQTPKHLITATGQRVTLRCSPRSGDLSVYWYQQSLDQGLQFLIQYYNGEERAKGNILERFSAQQFPDLHSELNLSSLELGDSALYFCASSATGTLPASNEKLFFGSGTQLSVL.

The chain joins TRBV7-2 to TRBJ1-2, with D tentatively TRBD1 (5 bases). The ends were cut back, 0 bases at V and 5 bases at J, with 10 bases in the middle. This CDR3 is built from 14 residues. The germline V gene has CDR1 SGHTA and CDR2 FQGNSA. CDR3 amino acids: CASSLARGSYGYTF. The CDR3 DNA sequence: TGTGCCAGCAGCTTAGCCCGGGGGTCTTATGGCTACACCTTC.

This clone has just one count. The chain couples TRBV6-6 to TRBJ1-6; tentatively, D is TRBD1 (6 bases). V lost 5 bases, J lost 13 bases, and 9 bases lay in between. The CDR3 extends over 11 amino acids. Germline V gene lookup returns CDR1 MNHNY and CDR2 SVGAGI (reference sequence). CDR3 sequence reads: CASSPQGPLHF. The CDR3 nucleotides read TGTGCCAGCAGTCCACAGGGCCCCCTCCACTTT.

This clone was seen only a few times. V usage is TRBV7-9 and J usage is TRBJ1-1; 8 positions match TRBD1. The CDR3 loop spans 14 amino acids. Germline V gives CDR1 SEHNR, CDR2 FQNEAQ (reference sequence). Trimming took 5 bases from V and 4 from J; bases not matched to a gene: 6. CDR3 sequence reads: CASSGAGQVTEAFF. Written as DNA, the CDR3 is TGTGCCAGCAGCGGTGCGGGACAGGTCACTGAAGCTTTCTTT.

The V and J genes are TRBV12-5 and TRBJ1-3, with 7 bases aligning to TRBD1. V shed 7 bases, J shed 2 bases, and the junction held 11 bases outside the gene matches. This CDR3 has 16 residues. Per germline, CDR1 LGHNT and CDR2 FRNRAP. CDR3 nucleotide sequence: TGTGCTAGTGATCGGGACAGCCCAGTGGCTGGAAACACCATATATTTT. It is translated as CASDRDSPVAGNTIYF.

This chain connects TRBV15 to TRBJ2-3; 8 bases match TRBD2. CDR1 and CDR2 from the germline V gene are LNHNV and YYDKDF (reference sequence). Trimming took 6 bases from V and 6 from J; bases not matched to a gene: 14. The CDR3 runs to 16 residues. The CDR3 region is CATSSKLLAEDDTQYF. The CDR3, as DNA: TGTGCCACCAGTTCAAAATTACTAGCGGAAGATGATACGCAGTATTTT. Complete variable domain (other parts from reference TRBV15 and TRBJ2-3): DAMVIQNPRYQVTQFGKPVTLSCSQTLNHNVMYWYQQKSSQAPKLLFHYYDKDFNNEADTPDNFQSRRPNTSFCFLDIRSPGLGDTAMYLCATSSKLLAEDDTQYFGPGTRLTVL.

This chain links TRBV20-1 with TRBJ1-2; TRBD1 is a possible D gene (5 bases). The germline V and J ends were trimmed by 6 bases and 8 bases, with 10 bases remaining between them. Germline V gene data show CDR1 as DFQATT and CDR2 as SNEGSKA (reference sequence). There are 10 residues in the CDR3. The CDR3 sequence is CSAREGGYTF. Here the CDR3 DNA reads TGCAGTGCCCGGGAGGGGGGCTACACCTTC.

The genes are TRBV6-5 and TRBJ1-1; the D gene is possibly TRBD1 (5 bases). Trimming removed 6 bases at V and 5 bases at J, with 19 bases between. Per germline, CDR1 MNHEY and CDR2 SVGAGI. The CDR3 totals 15 residues. The CDR3 region is CASRGGDTMGTEAFF. As DNA, the CDR3 is TGTGCCAGCAGGGGGGGTGACACAATGGGGACTGAAGCTTTCTTT.

The chain joins TRBV5-8 to TRBJ2-3, with 8 positions matching TRBD2. Germline CDR1 and CDR2: SGHTS and YDEGEE. This CDR3 is built from 17 residues. Trimming cost V 5 bases and J 1 base; bases outside gene matches: 12. CDR3 bases: TGTGCCAGCAGTTTCCGGAAAGCGGGAGCGGGCACAGATACGCAGTATTTT. As protein: CASSFRKAGAGTDTQYF.

The rearrangement uses TRBV1 and TRBJ2-7; the table's D call, TRBD2, has no DNA check behind it. TRBV1 is labeled a pseudogene. CDR3 length: 17 amino acids. The CDR3 sequence is CTSSKRTSGYLLGEQYF. CDR3 DNA sequence: TGCACCAGCAGCAAAAGGACTAGCGGCTACCTCCTTGGCGAGCAGTACTTC.

The chain employs TRBV3-1 (or the pseudogene TRBV3-2) and TRBJ2-3; D remains unclear. V dropped 4 bases and J dropped 1 base, with 9 bases sitting between them. This CDR3 is built from 14 residues. Germline V gene data show CDR1 as LGHDT and CDR2 as YNNKEL (reference sequence). CDR3 loop: CASSLTTRTDTQYF. CDR3 nucleotides: TGTGCCAGCAGCCTTACTACCCGCACAGATACGCAGTATTTT.

The rearrangement uses TRBV9 and TRBJ1-1, with D possibly being TRBD1 (5 bases). Germline values: CDR1 SGDLS, CDR2 YYNGEE. The CDR3 sequence is 15 residues long. V shed 4 bases and J shed 1 base, with 14 bases lying between them. DNA of the CDR3: TGTGCCAGCAGCACCCGGGGGGGACGGAACACTGAAGCTTTCTTT. Its protein is CASSTRGGRNTEAFF.

This chain links TRBV3-1 (or the pseudogene TRBV3-2) with TRBJ2-2, with D possibly matching TRBD1 (6 bases). The CDR3 is 14 residues long. Germline assignment: CDR1 LGHDT and CDR2 YNNKEL (reference sequence). V lost 10 bases, J lost 1 base, and 13 bases lay in between. CDR3 in DNA: TGTGCCACGACCCGAGGGGGGAACACCGGGGAGCTGTTTTTT. As protein: CATTRGGNTGELFF.

This chain uses TRBV20-1 with TRBJ2-1, with 8 bases aligning to TRBD2. J was trimmed by 9 bases and V by 3 bases; bases with no gene match: 13. CDR1 is DFQATT and CDR2 is SNEGSKA in the germline V gene (reference sequence). The CDR3 is made up of 15 amino acids. Here the CDR3 DNA reads TGCAGTGCTAGTAGTACGAGCGGGAGTGTTAGTGAGCAGTTCTTC. Translation gives CSASSTSGSVSEQFF.

CDR3 DNA sequence: TGTGCCAGCAAGGGGGGGGCTGCCGGGGAGCTGTTTTTT. Amino acids: CASKGGAAGELFF. The chain uses TRBV25-1 and TRBJ2-2; possible D gene TRBD2, 7 bases. Trimming stripped 7 bases from V and 6 bases from J, with 12 bases between. This CDR3 comprises 13 residues. Germline loops: CDR1 MGHDK, CDR2 SYGVNS.

The chain joins TRBV5-6 to TRBJ1-6, with TRBD1 as a possible D gene (6 bases). Germline V gene lookup returns CDR1 SGHDT and CDR2 YYEEEE. Trimming cost V 2 bases and J 2 bases, with 11 bases left between them. CDR3 length equals 16 residues. Written as DNA, the CDR3 is TGTGCCAGCAGCTTTGGGGGCGTCACCTATAATTCACCCCTCCACTTT. It yields the protein CASSFGGVTYNSPLHF.

The chain is built from TRBV12-3 or TRBV12-4 and TRBJ1-6; maybe TRBD1 (5 bases). With 8 bases removed from V and 8 bases from J, the gap between germline ends came to 10 bases. CDR3 length equals 12 residues. The CDR3 nucleotides are TGTGCCAGCCGGGGAGGGGATTCACCCCTCCACTTT. This sequence encodes CASRGGDSPLHF.